This TCR beta chain was sequenced during a study of blood T cell repertoires in COVID-19 (dated by TCRdb to about 2020). Turning to the overall study: Collaborator samples came from the United States, Italy and Spain and covered acute and convalescent phases of COVID-19. Samples came from the ongoing ImmuneRACE study (first 160 participants) plus 1,254 subjects from 6 global collaborators. Sample metadata almost always included a de-identified subject ID, COVID-19 status, age in years and sex. The repertoires were made available in a free public database intended to serve as a resource for research on the immune response to SARS-CoV-2. The prospective study material was composed of cDNA or gDNA derived from T cells, B-cell-depleted T cells, or PBMCs. The dataset comprised deeply sampled blood TCRbeta repertoires from subjects exposed to, actively infected with, or recovered from COVID-19. HLA class I and class II types, where available, came from metadata supplied by the sample provider rather than from assay-based typing.

TCRbeta CDR3 regions were amplified from genomic DNA using the immunoSEQ Assay, a bias-controlled multiplex PCR. As for the original processing: Nucleated cell counts per sample were estimated from amplification of reference gene primers within the assay. To quantify the absolute abundance of each unique TCRbeta CDR3 rearrangement, sequence reads were collapsed and filtered. For each sample, productive Simpson clonality was calculated as the square root of Simpson's diversity index across productive rearrangements. The clones in this table, taken by TCRdb from immuneACCESS, are in-frame only. Not every clone is retained; where verified, under half of the shortfall comes from an unresolved V gene, and the cause of the rest is unknown. The V and J calls and clone size come from that table; D and trimming were worked out from the DNA. The table for this sample lists about 380,000 clones; about 90% of them were counted only once. In total, the top ten clones hold approximately 1.2% of the sample.

What the work shows at the level of the full study, not this receptor alone: How much clinical and demographic metadata was included differed by source and by participant, and the metadata was provided uncurated.

As to this clone: Its antigen target is currently unknown. Base-call qualities are not available, and no considerably larger clone is one nucleotide away.

The collaborating institutions used their own protocols to collect whole blood in K2EDTA tubes. For TCRbeta analysis, collaborator samples were shipped as frozen whole blood, as isolated PBMCs, or as DNA extracted from either sample type. The sequenced sample consisted of peripheral blood. The origin of this receptor is a man aged 40-55 years with acute or convalescent COVID-19.

In nucleotides, the sequence is TGTGCCAGCAGTTTAAGGTTTGGACAGAAAGCTTTCTTT. This gives the protein CASSLRFGQKAFF. The chain is assembled from TRBV27 and TRBJ1-1; the D gene is possibly TRBD1, with 6 bases matching. CDR1 MNHEY and CDR2 SMNVEV were looked up in the germline V gene (reference sequence). The trim is 2 bases for V and 9 bases for J, with a gap of 13 bases between the germline ends. The CDR3 spans 13 residues, from the cysteine through the phenylalanine. CDR3 DNA only is kept here, 39 bases in frame from base 1.